The 27 T cell receptor beta chains presented below share a single source sample, sequenced in a study of T cell changes during pregnancy in multiple sclerosis. Produced via immunoSEQ multiplex PCR; TCRdb's table is partial and in-frame only. This sample has about 42,000 clones, with around four fifths found just once. Sequencing was performed on CD4+ T cells from peripheral blood mononuclear cells, taken before pregnancy. These receptors were obtained from a female donor with multiple sclerosis, enrolled in a pregnancy study.

V gene TRBV5-4 combines with J gene TRBJ2-1, with a possible D match to TRBD1 (6 bases). CDR1 and CDR2 (germline): SGHNT, YYREEE (reference sequence). Trimming pared 7 bases from V and 8 bases from J, leaving 16 bases between. This CDR3 region has 13 residues. CDR3 DNA sequence: TGTGCCAGCCGGGATCAGGGGTCCGATGAGCAGTTCTTC. Protein: CASRDQGSDEQFF.

The V and J genes are TRBV15 and TRBJ1-1, with D perhaps TRBD1 (6 bases). Germline V gives CDR1 LNHNV, CDR2 YYDKDF (reference sequence). V was clipped by 3 bases and J by 5 bases, with 16 bases between them. This CDR3 region has 15 residues. The CDR3 reads CATSSEKQGLTEAFF. CDR3 bases: TGTGCCACCAGCAGTGAGAAACAGGGATTGACTGAAGCTTTCTTT.

J is TRBJ1-2 and V is TRBV4-3; TRBD1 agrees at 8 bases. V gave up 0 bases and J gave up 7 bases; unmatched junction bases: 10. This CDR3 contains 16 residues. In germline, CDR1 is LGHNA, CDR2 YSLEER. For the CDR3, the DNA is TGCGCCAGCAGCCAAGATCCGACAGGGGTGGACTTTGGCTACACCTTC. Protein: CASSQDPTGVDFGYTF.

The chain employs TRBV10-3 and TRBJ1-3; D is uncertain. The CDR3 extends over 15 amino acids. The V gene's germline CDR1 is ENHRY and CDR2 SYGVKD. Trimming took off 3 bases at V and 0 bases at J, with 9 bases between the two ends. DNA of the CDR3: TGTGCCATCAGTGATGCGCGAAACTCTGGAAACACCATATATTTT. This encodes CAISDARNSGNTIYF.

This rearrangement joins TRBV18 to TRBJ1-4, with TRBD1 matching 9 bases. Trimming at V came to 2 bases and at J to 8 bases, leaving 6 bases not matched to a gene. Germline CDR1 KGHSH, CDR2 LQKENI. The CDR3 runs 15 residues. Here the CDR3 reads CASSPSRDRVEKLFF. The CDR3 nucleotides read TGTGCCAGCTCACCATCCCGGGACAGGGTCGAAAAACTGTTTTTT. The full variable domain, in which reference TRBV18 and TRBJ1-4 provide the parts outside the CDR3, is NAGVMQNPRHLVRRRGQEARLRCSPMKGHSHVYWYRQLPEEGLKFMVYLQKENIIDESGMPKERFSAEFPKEGPSILRIQQVVRGDSAAYFCASSPSRDRVEKLFFGSGTQLSVL.

The rearrangement joins TRBV5-1 to TRBJ1-2; TRBD1 is a possible D gene (6 bases). The CDR3 is made up of 14 amino acids. V gave up 0 bases and J gave up 8 bases, with 14 bases separating them. CDR1 SGHRS and CDR2 YFSETQ come from the germline V gene. CDR3 bases: TGCGCCAGCAGCTTGGGACAGGCGTTCTCGGGCTACACCTTC. This sequence encodes CASSLGQAFSGYTF. Using reference TRBV5-1 and TRBJ1-2 for the parts outside the CDR3, the full variable domain is KAGVTQTPRYLIKTRGQQVTLSCSPISGHRSVSWYQQTPGQGLQFLFEYFSETQRNKGNFPGRFSGRQFSNSRSEMNVSTLELGDSALYLCASSLGQAFSGYTFGSGTRLTVV.

The chain employs TRBV27 and TRBJ2-1, with a weak D call TRBD1 (6 bases). Trimming removed 2 bases at V and 8 bases at J, with 7 bases between. The CDR3 has 12 residues. Germline V gene sequence: CDR1 MNHEY, CDR2 SMNVEV (reference sequence). CDR3 sequence: CASSLGGYEQFF. CDR3 in DNA: TGTGCCAGCAGTTTAGGGGGCTATGAGCAGTTCTTC.

V usage is TRBV6-1 and J usage is TRBJ2-2; a weak D match, TRBD1 (5 bases). The CDR3 is 14 residues long. V lost 6 bases to trimming and J lost 5 bases, with 13 bases between them. Germline V gene data show CDR1 as MNHNS and CDR2 as SASEGT. The CDR3 loop reads CASRRPGSTGELFF. The CDR3 DNA is TGTGCCAGCAGACGACCAGGGTCGACCGGGGAGCTGTTTTTT.

The J gene is TRBJ1-4, the V gene TRBV4-2; D may be TRBD1 (6 bases). Trimming removed 0 bases from V and 7 bases from J, with 9 bases in between. Germline values: CDR1 LGHNA, CDR2 YNFKEQ. The CDR3 runs 14 residues. This CDR3 reads CASSQERGGEKLFF. The CDR3 region has the DNA TGTGCCAGCAGCCAAGAAAGGGGGGGTGAAAAACTGTTTTTT.

This clone came up once. This chain joins TRBV27 and TRBJ2-7; perhaps TRBD1 as D (5 bases). The CDR3 covers 16 residues. V was clipped by 5 bases and J by 0 bases, with 17 bases between them. Germline V gene sequence: CDR1 MNHEY, CDR2 SMNVEV (reference sequence). The CDR3: CASSPPPAQGSYEQYF. The CDR3 nucleotides are TGTGCCAGCAGTCCCCCCCCCGCGCAGGGCTCCTACGAGCAGTACTTC.

The chain has TRBV19 and TRBJ1-2, with 10 bases that match TRBD1. Germline-derived CDR1 and CDR2 are LNHDA and SQIVND (reference sequence). The trim removed 5 bases at V and 2 bases at J, leaving 5 bases unmatched. This CDR3 has 15 amino acids. CDR3 sequence reads: CASSAPGQGNYGYTF. The DNA for the CDR3 is TGTGCCAGTAGTGCCCCGGGACAGGGGAACTATGGCTACACCTTC. Looking up the rest from reference TRBV19 and TRBJ1-2 gives the full variable domain: DGGITQSPKYLFRKEGQNVTLSCEQNLNHDAMYWYRQDPGQGLRLIYYSQIVNDFQKGDIAEGYSVSREKKESFPLTVTSAQKNPTAFYLCASSAPGQGNYGYTFGSGTRLTVV.

The CDR3 DNA is TGTGCCAGCAGTCCCCCGGGACAGGGGAGAGCTTTCTTT. As protein: CASSPPGQGRAFF. The gene calls are TRBV25-1 and TRBJ1-1; 10 bases are a match to TRBD1. The CDR3 spans 13 residues. Trimming cost V 5 bases and J 10 bases; bases outside gene matches: 7. Germline values: CDR1 MGHDK, CDR2 SYGVNS.

The chain combines TRBV29-1 with TRBJ2-7, with D possibly being TRBD1 (6 bases). This CDR3 is built from 13 residues. Germline-derived CDR1 and CDR2 are SQVTM and ANQGSEA. Trimming cost V 5 bases and J 3 bases, with 14 bases left between them. Here the CDR3 reads CSVNGQGNYEQYF. CDR3 sequence (DNA): TGCAGCGTTAACGGGCAGGGGAACTACGAGCAGTACTTC.

This rearrangement joins TRBV11-2 to TRBJ2-4, with TRBD1 identical over 12 bases. The ends lost 5 bases at V and 4 bases at J; junction bases unmatched: 6. CDR1 is SGHAT, CDR2 FQNNGV, per germline. The CDR3 sequence is 16 residues long. CDR3 sequence: CASSRPGQGAKNIQYF. The CDR3 nucleotides read TGTGCCAGCAGCCGACCGGGACAGGGGGCAAAAAACATTCAGTACTTC.

The V gene is TRBV7-2, the J gene TRBJ2-7; the match to TRBD2 covers 12 bases. Germline CDR1 reads SGHTA; CDR2 reads FQGNSA. This CDR3 has 15 amino acids. The V and J ends lost 5 bases and 1 base, in that order; junction bases with no gene match: 3. The DNA for the CDR3 is TGTGCCAGCAGCATAGGACTAGCGGGGTCCTACGAGCAGTACTTC. Translated: CASSIGLAGSYEQYF.

The V call is TRBV30, the J call TRBJ2-2, with 8 bases lining up with TRBD1. Losses at the gene ends were 0 bases for V and 4 bases for J; bases not matched to a gene: 1. This CDR3 is built from 14 residues. The germline CDR1 and CDR2 sequences are GTSNPN and SVGIG (reference sequence). CDR3 in DNA: TGTGCCTGGAGTGTTACAGGGGGCACCGGGGAGCTGTTTTTT. It yields the protein CAWSVTGGTGELFF.

This rearrangement joins TRBV7-2 to TRBJ2-3; D may be TRBD1 (5 bases). Germline CDR1 is SGHTA and CDR2 is FQGNSA. Trimming stripped 4 bases from V and 3 bases from J, with 8 bases between. The CDR3 is 13 amino acids. The CDR3, as DNA: TGTGCCAGCAGCTCCAGGGTAACAGATACGCAGTATTTT. It yields the protein CASSSRVTDTQYF.

The chain employs TRBV7-2 and TRBJ2-7; 11 nucleotides match TRBD2. CDR3 size: 15 residues. J gave up 6 bases and V 3 bases, and 7 bases lay outside the gene matches. CDR1 and CDR2 (germline): SGHTA, FQGNSA. The CDR3 sequence is CASSLSGTSGGEQYF. The CDR3 coding sequence is TGTGCCAGCAGCTTGAGCGGGACTAGCGGAGGCGAGCAGTACTTC.

The chain uses TRBV6-6 and TRBJ1-2; D unclear. Germline V lookup: CDR1 MNHNY, CDR2 SVGAGI (reference sequence). V dropped 2 bases and J dropped 7 bases, with 20 bases sitting between them. There are 16 residues in the CDR3. The CDR3 coding sequence is TGTGCCAGCAGTTACCCCGGGTCGAATAGTGTTCGTGGCTACACCTTC. Its translation is CASSYPGSNSVRGYTF.

Regarding this clone: Other DNA sequences from this sample encode an identical CDR3 as well. The chain employs TRBV18 and TRBJ1-2; maybe TRBD1 (6 bases). Per the germline V gene, CDR1 is KGHSH and CDR2 is LQKENI. Deletions cut 0 bases from V and 7 bases from J, with 15 bases between. The CDR3 runs to 15 residues. For the CDR3, the DNA is TGTGCCAGCTCACCACCGCCCCAGGGGAGCCGTGGCTACACCTTC. Residues: CASSPPPQGSRGYTF.

The chain links TRBV19 to TRBJ2-3, with D perhaps TRBD1 (6 bases). Germline assignment: CDR1 LNHDA and CDR2 SQIVND (reference sequence). Trimming took off 6 bases at V and 1 base at J, with 14 bases between the two ends. This CDR3 contains 15 residues. The CDR3, as DNA: TGTGCCAGTAGCGACAGGCCCCGGGGCACAGATACGCAGTATTTT. This gives the protein CASSDRPRGTDTQYF.

This chain uses TRBV7-9 with TRBJ2-2; no clear D. In germline, CDR1 is SEHNR, CDR2 FQNEAQ (reference sequence). This CDR3 region has 14 residues. Trimming took off 1 base at V and 6 bases at J, with 9 bases between the two ends. This CDR3 is CASSLGAQAGELFF. CDR3 DNA sequence: TGTGCCAGCAGCTTAGGGGCTCAGGCCGGGGAGCTGTTTTTT.

The chain employs TRBV11-2 and TRBJ2-3; D is undetermined. V lost 1 base to trimming and J lost 6 bases, with 14 bases between them. The CDR3 length is 15 residues. Germline V gene sequence: CDR1 SGHAT, CDR2 FQNNGV. The CDR3 protein is CASSLGSSARDTQYF. In DNA form, the CDR3 reads TGTGCCAGCAGCTTAGGTTCATCTGCTAGGGATACGCAGTATTTT.

The chain employs TRBV7-8 and TRBJ1-2; 9 bases match TRBD1. The CDR3 length is 14 residues. CDR1 is SGHVS and CDR2 is FQNEAQ in the germline V gene. V was clipped by 5 bases and J by 5 bases; unmatched bases: 6. CDR3: CASSGGTGTYGYTF. In DNA form, the CDR3 reads TGTGCCAGCAGCGGGGGGACAGGGACGTATGGCTACACCTTC.

The chain is built from TRBV6-1 and TRBJ2-7; 9 nucleotides agree with TRBD2. Trimming at V came to 9 bases and at J to 6 bases, leaving 12 bases not matched to a gene. Germline V gene data show CDR1 as MNHNS and CDR2 as SASEGT. CDR3 length equals 14 residues. The CDR3 spells CASSPGGRASEQYF. DNA of the CDR3: TGTGCCAGTTCACCCGGCGGGAGGGCCTCCGAGCAGTACTTC.

The V and J genes are TRBV10-1 and TRBJ2-5, with a possible D match to TRBD2 (5 bases). The germline V gene has CDR1 WNHNN and CDR2 SYGVQD (reference sequence). V was cut by 4 bases and J by 5 bases, with 5 bases left in between. The CDR3 extends over 11 amino acids. DNA of the CDR3: TGCGCCAGCAGTGGAGGGGAGACCCAGTACTTC. Translating it yields CASSGGETQYF.

The chain employs TRBV18 and TRBJ1-1; D is unresolved. Trimming pared 3 bases from V and 1 base from J, leaving 6 bases between. The CDR3 is 13 amino acids. Germline V gene lookup returns CDR1 KGHSH and CDR2 LQKENI. The CDR3 nucleotides read TGTGCCAGCTCACCGAGGCAGAACACTGAAGCTTTCTTT. It specifies CASSPRQNTEAFF.